The 5 T cell receptor beta chains below come from one sample, sequenced in a study of graft-versus-host responses after intestinal transplantation. Clones were sequenced by immunoSEQ multiplex PCR, and TCRdb holds only the in-frame ones, with some missing. The sample consists of approximately 16,000 clones, over 80% of them appearing once. Sequenced here: PBMCs, sampled around 110 days after intestinal transplant. Receptor source: a human patient who received an intestinal transplant, so some T cells may come from the graft donor.

The chain couples TRBV28 to TRBJ2-1; TRBD2 aligns across 8 bases. Germline loops: CDR1 MDHEN, CDR2 SYDVKM. The V and J ends lost 7 bases and 3 bases, in that order; junction bases with no gene match: 5. The CDR3 extends over 14 amino acids. In nucleotides, the CDR3 is TGTGCCAGCAAATCTAGCGGGCTCTACAATGAGCAGTTCTTC. Encoded protein: CASKSSGLYNEQFF.

The genes are TRBV7-7 and TRBJ2-7; D is perhaps TRBD1 (5 bases). CDR3 length: 16 residues. Germline CDR1 SSHAT, CDR2 FNYEAQ (reference sequence). The V end lost 3 bases, the J end lost 1 base, and 16 bases lay between the germline ends. The CDR3 nucleotides read TGTGCCAGCAGCTTGGTCTCAGGGTATCGGTCCTACGAGCAGTACTTC. Translated, it gives CASSLVSGYRSYEQYF.

This sequence joins TRBV28 and TRBJ1-2; 8 nucleotides align to TRBD1. Per germline, CDR1 MDHEN and CDR2 SYDVKM. V gave up 6 bases and J gave up 6 bases; unmatched junction bases: 3. This CDR3 region has 12 residues. The DNA for the CDR3 is TGTGCCAGCAGAACAGGGGGTAATGGCTACACCTTC. Protein product: CASRTGGNGYTF.

This clone was observed a single time. Written as DNA, the CDR3 is TGTGCCAGTAGTCCCTCCACAGATACGCAGTATTTT. Its protein product is CASSPSTDTQYF. This sequence joins TRBV19 and TRBJ2-3; D is unresolved. This CDR3 has 12 amino acids. V was cut by 5 bases and J by 2 bases, with 5 bases left in between. In germline, CDR1 is LNHDA, CDR2 SQIVND (reference sequence).

This rearrangement joins TRBV6-6 to TRBJ2-3; 9 nucleotides match TRBD1. V shed 5 bases, J shed 1 base, and the junction held 7 bases outside the gene matches. This CDR3 region has 16 residues. Germline-derived CDR1 and CDR2 are MNHNY and SVGAGI (reference sequence). The CDR3 is CASSLTGGAGTDTQYF. In DNA, the CDR3 is TGTGCCAGCAGTCTTACAGGGGGCGCGGGCACAGATACGCAGTATTTT.